Listed below are T cell receptor beta chains from one sample, sequenced in a study of CD8 T cells in Susac syndrome. TCRdb processed the immunoSEQ multiplex PCR reads anew with MiXCR; each CDR3 protein has one entry. Of 150,000 or so distinct CDR3 sequences listed, around 95% are singletons. Sequencing was carried out using CD4+ T cells from PBMCs. These receptors were collected from a human donor with Susac syndrome. Both conserved end residues are trimmed from each CDR3.

V gene: TRBV25-1; CDR3 length: 14; J gene: TRBJ2-5; CDR3 protein: ASSGGAGGLTETQY
V gene: TRBV5-1; CDR3 length: 12; J gene: TRBJ2-7; CDR3 protein: ASSFQTGGHEQY
V gene: TRBV3-1; CDR3 length: 13; J gene: TRBJ2-3; CDR3 protein: ASSLAGVGTDTQY
V gene: TRBV15; CDR3 length: 15; J gene: TRBJ2-3; CDR3 protein: ATSRAGLAPGENTQY
V gene: TRBV14; CDR3 length: 11; J gene: TRBJ1-5; CDR3 protein: ASSDGGNQPQH
V gene: TRBV20-1; CDR3 length: 13; J gene: TRBJ2-3; CDR3 protein: SAPDRRGGADTQY
V gene: TRBV24-1; CDR3 length: 9; J gene: TRBJ2-7; CDR3 protein: ATSDVGEQY
V gene: TRBV9; CDR3 length: 13; J gene: TRBJ1-4; CDR3 protein: ASSFTGGSNEKLF
V gene: TRBV2; CDR3 length: 11; J gene: TRBJ1-1; CDR3 protein: ASRFDRNTEAF
V gene: TRBV7-6; CDR3 length: 11; J gene: TRBJ1-4; CDR3 protein: ASSLGPNEKLF
V gene: TRBV7-9; CDR3 length: 9; J gene: TRBJ2-7; CDR3 protein: ASTKAYEQY
V gene: TRBV7-9; CDR3 length: 10; J gene: TRBJ1-6; CDR3 protein: ASSLSASPLH
V gene: TRBV11-2; CDR3 length: 13; J gene: TRBJ2-3; CDR3 protein: ASSLEGSGSAVRY
V gene: TRBV20-1; CDR3 length: 12; J gene: TRBJ2-5; CDR3 protein: SAPGSRTGETQY
V gene: TRBV29-1; CDR3 length: 11; J gene: TRBJ2-3; CDR3 protein: SGVGGGTDTQY
V gene: TRBV7-9; CDR3 length: 12; J gene: TRBJ2-7; CDR3 protein: ASSLDRGSYEQY
V gene: TRBV4-3; CDR3 length: 12; J gene: TRBJ1-1; CDR3 protein: ASSINRGPGEAF
V gene: TRBV29-1; CDR3 length: 9; J gene: TRBJ1-4; CDR3 protein: SVEVTGKLF
V gene: TRBV20-1; CDR3 length: 15; J gene: TRBJ2-3; CDR3 protein: SALPSGGASSTDTQY
V gene: TRBV12-3/TRBV12-4; CDR3 length: 10; J gene: TRBJ2-4; CDR3 protein: ASRLSWGEQY
V gene: TRBV5-8; CDR3 length: 13; J gene: TRBJ2-7; CDR3 protein: ASSLHRPLSYEQY
V gene: TRBV28; CDR3 length: 14; J gene: TRBJ2-1; CDR3 protein: ASSLQTSGSHNEQF
V gene: TRBV7-9; CDR3 length: 15; J gene: TRBJ2-3; CDR3 protein: ASSFRTSGGSTDTQY
V gene: TRBV7-3; CDR3 length: 13; J gene: TRBJ2-1; CDR3 protein: ASSFTSGTYNEQF
V gene: TRBV11-2; CDR3 length: 13; J gene: TRBJ2-5; CDR3 protein: ASSLGGALQETQY
V gene: TRBV9; CDR3 length: 10; J gene: TRBJ2-1; CDR3 protein: ASSVGDREQF
V gene: TRBV5-1; CDR3 length: 13; J gene: TRBJ2-5; CDR3 protein: ASSLVGTGVETQY
V gene: TRBV20-1; CDR3 length: 12; J gene: TRBJ1-1; CDR3 protein: SARGTGWSTEAF
V gene: TRBV7-9; CDR3 length: 11; J gene: TRBJ2-5; CDR3 protein: ASSLSGLAVPY
V gene: TRBV19; CDR3 length: 12; J gene: TRBJ2-7; CDR3 protein: ASSSPTPTYEQY
V gene: TRBV7-2; CDR3 length: 12; J gene: TRBJ2-5; CDR3 protein: ASSLGAGQETQY
V gene: TRBV29-1; CDR3 length: 11; J gene: TRBJ2-7; CDR3 protein: SVGRLGRYEQY
V gene: TRBV3-1; CDR3 length: 15; J gene: TRBJ2-5; CDR3 protein: ASSQPLVAGWQETQY
V gene: TRBV3-1; CDR3 length: 10; J gene: TRBJ2-1; CDR3 protein: ASSQPYNEQF
V gene: TRBV3-1; CDR3 length: 12; J gene: TRBJ2-7; CDR3 protein: ASSGTKGGYEQY
V gene: TRBV5-1; CDR3 length: 14; J gene: TRBJ2-3; CDR3 protein: ASSTQTAGSTDTQY
V gene: TRBV5-1; CDR3 length: 13; J gene: TRBJ2-1; CDR3 protein: ASSLTSGGINEQF
V gene: TRBV15; CDR3 length: 11; J gene: TRBJ1-4; CDR3 protein: ATSRGHAEKLF
V gene: TRBV11-2; CDR3 length: 16; J gene: TRBJ1-1; CDR3 protein: ASSTHRGPPSSNTEAF
V gene: TRBV2; CDR3 length: 11; J gene: TRBJ2-5; CDR3 protein: ASSAGPPETQY
V gene: TRBV28; CDR3 length: 10; J gene: TRBJ1-5; CDR3 protein: ASRAGVQPQH
V gene: TRBV11-2; CDR3 length: 13; J gene: TRBJ2-7; CDR3 protein: ASSPSGLLIYEQY
V gene: TRBV12-3/TRBV12-4; CDR3 length: 11; J gene: TRBJ1-3; CDR3 protein: ASSPRPGNTIY
V gene: TRBV5-6; CDR3 length: 10; J gene: TRBJ2-3; CDR3 protein: ASSFLTDTQY
V gene: TRBV29-1; CDR3 length: 10; J gene: TRBJ1-2; CDR3 protein: SARDRGDGYT
V gene: TRBV4-3; CDR3 length: 14; J gene: TRBJ1-6; CDR3 protein: ASSQGRGAGNSPLH
V gene: TRBV12-3/TRBV12-4; CDR3 length: 13; J gene: TRBJ1-1; CDR3 protein: ASSFRAGANTEAF
V gene: TRBV3-1; CDR3 length: 12; J gene: TRBJ2-1; CDR3 protein: ASSQGSSYNEQF
V gene: TRBV11-1; CDR3 length: 12; J gene: TRBJ2-7; CDR3 protein: ASSSVRDHYEQY
V gene: TRBV4-3; CDR3 length: 15; J gene: TRBJ1-2; CDR3 protein: ASSQGTGGRIGYGYT
V gene: TRBV29-1; CDR3 length: 10; J gene: TRBJ1-1; CDR3 protein: SVRRQNTEAF
V gene: TRBV28; CDR3 length: 16; J gene: TRBJ2-7; CDR3 protein: ASSLYRDRASGRSEQY
V gene: TRBV4-3; CDR3 length: 11; J gene: TRBJ2-2; CDR3 protein: ASSPTGFGELF